The 30 T cell receptor beta chains below all came from one sample that was sequenced in a study of CD8 T cells in ankylosing spondylitis (dated by TCRdb to between 2016 and 2019). Results and caveats for the whole study, not just this receptor: A TCR beta motif made up of roughly eight highly homologous amino acid variants appeared to be characteristic of blood from ankylosing spondylitis patients.

Their recognized antigens are unknown. Library generation was performed with 5' RACE. TCRdb shows the sequencer as Illumina HiSeq 2500. TCRdb took the public reads, trimmed them with fastp at Q25, ran MiXCR for clone calling and kept in-frame beta chains. Each CDR3 protein gets just one entry, which takes the most common genes and DNA from the rows behind it. This sample has hundreds of thousands of distinct CDR3 sequences in its table, and approximately 20% of those were observed once. Of the sample, 40% to 50% is held by the ten largest clones. Sequencing input: blood, either unsorted or a sorted T cell fraction (not recorded which). Source of these receptors: a male donor with ankylosing spondylitis.

The chain links TRBV19 to TRBJ1-1, with 9 positions matching TRBD1. Looked up from germline, CDR1 is LNHDA and CDR2 is SQIVND (reference sequence). V lost 11 bases, J lost 1 base, and 8 bases stayed unmatched. The CDR3 has 14 amino acids. CDR3 nucleotides: TGTGCCTCCCGGTGGGGACAGGGGAACACTGAAGCTTTCTTT. It yields the protein CASRWGQGNTEAFF.

This clonotype occurred a few times. CDR3 DNA sequence: TGCGCCAGCAGCGCCACCGGAGCCGAGCAGTACTTC. Translating it yields CASSATGAEQYF. The V gene is TRBV5-1, the J gene TRBJ2-7; D is unclear. This CDR3 comprises 12 residues. Germline loops: CDR1 SGHRS, CDR2 YFSETQ. Trimming shortened V by 4 bases and J by 6 bases, and 11 bases separated the two germline ends.

This clonotype was seen many times. The junction shows a germline mismatch at one end, possibly a read error. The V and J genes are TRBV6-5 and TRBJ2-3, with D possibly TRBD1 on 7 matching bases. This CDR3 is built from 15 residues. CDR1 is MNHEY, CDR2 SVGAGI, per germline. CDR3 protein: CASSYSRGGTDTQYF. DNA for the CDR3: TGCGCCAGCAGTTATTCCAGGGGGGGCACAGATACGCAGTATTTT.

This clonotype was seen at least ten times. The V gene is TRBV20-1, the J gene TRBJ2-1; 11 bases map to TRBD2. Germline V gives CDR1 DFQATT, CDR2 SNEGSKA (reference sequence). The CDR3 runs 15 residues. Trimming cost V 4 bases and J 4 bases; bases outside gene matches: 6. The DNA of the CDR3 is TGCAGTGCTACCTCCGGGACTAGCGGATACAATGAGCAGTTCTTC. Its protein product is CSATSGTSGYNEQFF.

This sequence joins TRBV20-1 and TRBJ2-5; perhaps TRBD2 as D (5 bases). The CDR3 totals 11 residues. Germline V gene lookup returns CDR1 DFQATT and CDR2 SNEGSKA (reference sequence). V was pared by 3 bases and J by 5 bases, with 7 bases between. The chain's CDR3 is CSASWEETQYF. The CDR3 bases are TGCAGTGCTAGTTGGGAGGAGACCCAGTACTTC.

In its sample, this clonotype was seen a few times. The chain is built from TRBV4-2 and TRBJ2-3; D not resolved. The CDR3 has 18 residues. Germline lookup yields CDR1 LGHNA and CDR2 YNFKEQ. V was trimmed by 0 bases and J by 4 bases, leaving 20 bases between them. The CDR3 DNA sequence: TGTGCCAGCAGCCAAGAACGATCGTCTAGTCCAGCAGCAGATACGCAGTATTTT. Translation: CASSQERSSSPAADTQYF.

This clonotype was detected ten times or more. The J gene is TRBJ2-7, the V gene TRBV29-1; the match to TRBD2 covers 13 bases. Trimming took 6 bases from V and 6 from J; bases not matched to a gene: 8. This CDR3 region has 14 residues. The germline V gene encodes CDR1 SQVTM and CDR2 ANQGSEA. DNA of the CDR3: TGCAGCGTAATACTAGCGGGAGGGCGTAGCGAGCAGTACTTC. Its translation: CSVILAGGRSEQYF.

The chain carries TRBV20-1 and TRBJ2-7; 7 positions match TRBD2. With 6 bases clipped from V and 1 base from J, the junction kept 6 bases outside the gene matches. Germline CDR1 reads DFQATT; CDR2 reads SNEGSKA (reference sequence). The CDR3 runs to 13 residues. CDR3 residues: CSARAGTSYEQYF. The DNA of the CDR3 is TGCAGTGCCCGAGCGGGAACGTCCTACGAGCAGTACTTC.

There are many counts of this clonotype. This chain connects TRBV7-6 to TRBJ2-1; 7 bases are shared with TRBD2. The germline CDR1 and CDR2 sequences are SGHVS and FNYEAQ. The CDR3 is 17 residues long. Unmatched junction bases numbered 8, after V lost 1 base and J lost 2 bases. The CDR3 reads CASSLEWASGAYNEQFF. CDR3 in DNA: TGTGCCAGCAGCTTAGAGTGGGCTAGCGGAGCCTACAATGAGCAGTTCTTC.

The CDR3 DNA reads TGTGCCAGCAGTGAAGCGCTAGGGGGGCCCGCCAAAAACATTCAGTACTTC. Translation gives CASSEALGGPAKNIQYF. This rearrangement joins TRBV2 to TRBJ2-4, with D possibly called TRBD1 or TRBD2 (6 bases each). In germline, CDR1 is SNHLY, CDR2 FYNNEI. V lost 0 bases, J lost 1 base, and 13 bases lay in between. CDR3 length equals 17 residues.

This clonotype was found a few times. The V gene is TRBV4-1, the J gene TRBJ2-7; 7 bases align to TRBD2. This CDR3 has 15 residues. Germline V lookup: CDR1 MGHRA, CDR2 YSYEKL. Trimming removed 0 bases from V and 4 bases from J; junction bases left unmatched: 6. This chain's CDR3 is CASSQDAGEGYEQYF. DNA for the CDR3: TGCGCCAGCAGCCAAGACGCGGGAGAAGGGTACGAGCAGTACTTC.

This clonotype has just a few counts. The chain is built from TRBV29-1 and TRBJ2-3; 9 positions agree with TRBD1. J was trimmed by 12 bases and V by 0 bases; bases with no gene match: 7. CDR3 length equals 13 residues. The germline V gene encodes CDR1 SQVTM and CDR2 ANQGSEA. CDR3 in amino acids: CSVEDPGTGTQYF. The CDR3 nucleotides are TGCAGCGTTGAAGACCCCGGGACAGGGACCCAGTATTTT.

The chain uses TRBV28 and TRBJ2-1, with 12 bases that match TRBD2. In germline, CDR1 is MDHEN, CDR2 SYDVKM. The CDR3 length is 21 residues. The junction had 15 bases not matched to a gene; V was cut back by 3 bases and J by 0 bases. CDR3 coding DNA: TGTGCCAGCAGTTTCCCAACCGGGACTAGCGGGCTAATTAGCTCCTACAATGAGCAGTTCTTC. Translated, it gives CASSFPTGTSGLISSYNEQFF.

In this sample, this clonotype turned up many times. The chain links TRBV7-2 to TRBJ1-1; TRBD1 might be the D (6 bases). The V end lost 1 base, the J end lost 4 bases, and 10 bases lay between the germline ends. The CDR3 is 14 amino acids. The germline gives CDR1 SGHTA, CDR2 FQGNSA. This chain's CDR3 is CASSLGRGPTEAFF. Here the CDR3 DNA reads TGTGCCAGCAGCTTAGGCAGGGGTCCCACTGAAGCTTTCTTT.

This chain's CDR3 is CASSANPGPSNYGYTF. Written as DNA, the CDR3 is TGTGCCAGCAGCGCAAATCCGGGACCCTCTAACTATGGCTACACCTTC. The V gene is TRBV2, the J gene TRBJ1-2, with D maybe TRBD1 (5 bases). CDR1 SNHLY and CDR2 FYNNEI come from the germline V gene. The V end lost 6 bases, the J end lost 0 bases, and 17 bases lay between the germline ends. This CDR3 spans 16 amino acids.

This clonotype appeared many times. The J gene is TRBJ2-5, the V gene TRBV7-9; 12 nucleotides agree with TRBD1. V shed 4 bases, J shed 4 bases, and the junction held 10 bases outside the gene matches. This CDR3 spans 17 amino acids. Germline V gene data show CDR1 as SEHNR and CDR2 as FQNEAQ (reference sequence). In DNA form, the CDR3 reads TGTGCCAGCAGCTCCCGGGACAGGGGGCTTTTCAGAGAGACCCAGTACTTC. Translated: CASSSRDRGLFRETQYF.

This clonotype was recorded a few times. This chain links TRBV20-1 with TRBJ2-5, with a weak D call TRBD2 (6 bases). Trimming cost V 3 bases and J 7 bases, with 27 bases left between them. The length of the CDR3 is 17 residues. In germline, CDR1 is DFQATT, CDR2 SNEGSKA (reference sequence). The DNA for the CDR3 is TGCAGTGCTAGCTTAGCGGATTACCGAGTGATCATGCGGACCCAGTACTTC. It codes for CSASLADYRVIMRTQYF.

This clonotype was detected a few times. The V gene is TRBV27, the J gene TRBJ1-1; D unresolved. Germline V gene data show CDR1 as MNHEY and CDR2 as SMNVEV (reference sequence). The CDR3 extends over 12 amino acids. The germline V and J ends were trimmed by 6 bases and 1 base, with 6 bases remaining between them. In nucleotides, the CDR3 is TGTGCCAGCAGAGAAGGGAACACTGAAGCTTTCTTT. Translating it yields CASREGNTEAFF.

This clonotype has a handful of counts. The chain couples TRBV11-2 to TRBJ2-3; D is tentatively TRBD1 or TRBD2 (6 bases each). This CDR3 has 15 amino acids. The V gene lost 1 base and the J gene lost 3 bases, with 11 bases spanning the gap. Germline values: CDR1 SGHAT, CDR2 FQNNGV. DNA of the CDR3: TGTGCCAGCAGCTTAGGGTGGGGGGCGACAGATACGCAGTATTTT. Its translation: CASSLGWGATDTQYF.

This clonotype was seen a few times. The chain uses TRBV7-9 and TRBJ2-5, with TRBD1 matching 8 bases. J was trimmed by 10 bases and V by 4 bases; bases with no gene match: 11. Germline V lookup: CDR1 SEHNR, CDR2 FQNEAQ (reference sequence). This CDR3 comprises 14 residues. The CDR3 protein is CASSSDRESVSQYF. The CDR3, as DNA: TGTGCCAGCAGCTCGGACAGGGAGTCTGTGAGCCAGTACTTC.

This clonotype was counted a few times. The chain carries TRBV5-1 and TRBJ2-1, with D possibly TRBD1 on 6 matching bases. V was cut by 0 bases and J by 7 bases, with 20 bases left in between. The CDR3 runs to 17 residues. The V gene's germline CDR1 is SGHRS and CDR2 YFSETQ. CDR3 residues: CASSLGIFDRTQNEQFF. The CDR3 DNA reads TGCGCCAGCAGCTTGGGAATCTTTGACAGGACCCAAAATGAGCAGTTCTTC.

This clonotype was counted only a few times. The rearrangement links TRBV12-3 or TRBV12-4 to TRBJ2-6; TRBD2 matches at 8 bases. CDR3 length: 16 amino acids. V lost 5 bases and J lost 2; bases outside the gene matches: 5. The CDR3, as DNA: TGTGCCAGCAGTCCCGCCGGGGGGGCTGGGGCCAACGTCCTGACTTTC. Translated, it gives CASSPAGGAGANVLTF.

The chain carries TRBV12-3 or TRBV12-4 and TRBJ2-4; D is unresolved. The CDR3 covers 14 residues. V was shortened by 3 bases and J by 5 bases, with 11 bases between the two germline ends. The CDR3 loop reads CASSFLEGQNIQYF. The CDR3, as DNA: TGTGCCAGCAGTTTTCTCGAAGGCCAAAACATTCAGTACTTC.

The V and J genes are TRBV5-1 and TRBJ2-1, with TRBD2 matching 11 bases. The junction had 5 bases not matched to a gene; V was cut back by 3 bases and J by 3 bases. Germline loops: CDR1 SGHRS, CDR2 YFSETQ. CDR3 size: 16 residues. CDR3 residues: CASSSGLAGYYNEQFF. The CDR3 DNA reads as TGCGCCAGCAGCTCAGGACTAGCGGGTTACTACAATGAGCAGTTCTTC.

The chain has TRBV6-4 and TRBJ1-1; D perhaps matches TRBD1 (5 bases). This CDR3 region has 12 residues. The germline V gene encodes CDR1 MRHNA and CDR2 SNTAGT. Trimming left V 2 bases short and J 5 bases short, with 6 bases between. CDR3 loop: CASSDRGTEAFF. As DNA, the CDR3 is TGTGCCAGCAGTGACAGGGGTACTGAAGCTTTCTTT.

The chain recombines TRBV27 with TRBJ2-1, with a tentative D call TRBD1 (6 bases). The V gene's germline CDR1 is MNHEY and CDR2 SMNVEV (reference sequence). Trimming stripped 5 bases from V and 5 bases from J, with 13 bases between. The length of the CDR3 is 14 residues. The DNA of the CDR3 is TGTGCCAGCAGTCCCACAGGGTTCGACAATGAGCAGTTCTTC. It specifies CASSPTGFDNEQFF.

This clonotype was counted at least ten times. The chain links TRBV29-1 to TRBJ2-3; 10 nucleotides line up with TRBD1. J lost 4 bases, V lost 3 bases, and 1 base had no gene match. The germline CDR1 and CDR2 sequences are SQVTM and ANQGSEA. The CDR3 spans 13 residues. Here the CDR3 DNA reads TGCAGCGTTGAGGGGACAGGGGCAGATACGCAGTATTTT. Protein product: CSVEGTGADTQYF.

This clonotype was seen a handful of times. This chain links TRBV7-3 with TRBJ2-5; D not certain. V was trimmed by 0 bases and J by 3 bases, leaving 11 bases between them. CDR1 is SGHTA, CDR2 FQGTGA, per germline. The CDR3 contains 15 residues. The CDR3 DNA follows: TGTGCCAGCAGCTTAACTTCGCACAGAAAAGAGACCCAGTACTTC. Its translation is CASSLTSHRKETQYF.

This clonotype has just a few counts. This chain uses TRBV9 with TRBJ2-3; 8 positions agree with TRBD2. Germline-derived CDR1 and CDR2 are SGDLS and YYNGEE. V lost 0 bases, J lost 4 bases, and 1 base stayed unmatched. The CDR3 has 14 amino acids. CDR3 residues: CASSVGAGADTQYF. The CDR3 nucleotides read TGTGCCAGCAGCGTAGGAGCGGGAGCAGATACGCAGTATTTT.

This clonotype was found a few times. The chain links TRBV12-3 or TRBV12-4 to TRBJ2-1; D assignment may be TRBD1 or TRBD2 (5 bases each). The CDR3 runs 16 residues. Trimming removed 3 bases from V and 8 bases from J, with 20 bases in between. The CDR3, as DNA: TGTGCCAGCAGTTTTGATCCAAGGACACTAGGGGATGAGCAGTTCTTC. Its translation: CASSFDPRTLGDEQFF.